The rows below give T cell receptor beta chains drawn from one sample of a study of blood T cells in healthy people across ages. TCRdb called the 5' RACE reads again in MiXCR, with one record for every CDR3 protein. The sample consists of approximately 1.5 million distinct CDR3 sequences, approximately 42% of them appearing once. Source material: blood. The receptors stem from a woman in her late teens or twenties in good health. The CDR3 runs from the conserved cysteine through the conserved F or W. Fields, in order: D gene, clone size, J gene, CDR3 length, V gene, CDR3 protein, CDR3 DNA. D genes are given only for firm matches. Some rows mark clone size as missing; the rest say once, few, many or name a class of expanded clone.

d_gene: TRBD2
abundance: .
j_gene: TRBJ2-3
len: 16
v_gene: TRBV20-1
CDR3aa: CSAREASGTFTDTQYF
CDR3nt: TGCAGTGCTAGAGAGGCTAGCGGGACATTCACAGATACGCAGTATTTT

d_gene: TRBD1
abundance: .
j_gene: TRBJ2-7
len: 15
v_gene: TRBV27
CDR3aa: CASSKRTGGPLEQYF
CDR3nt: TGTGCCAGCAGTAAACGGACAGGGGGCCCTCTCGAGCAGTACTTC

d_gene: TRBD1
abundance: .
j_gene: TRBJ2-1
len: 14
v_gene: TRBV7-2
CDR3aa: CASSQGADHNEQFF
CDR3nt: TGTGCCAGCAGTCAGGGGGCTGATCACAATGAGCAGTTCTTC

d_gene: .
abundance: .
j_gene: TRBJ1-5
len: 15
v_gene: TRBV7-9
CDR3aa: CASNYGSQGNQPQHF
CDR3nt: TGTGCCAGCAACTACGGGAGTCAGGGGAATCAGCCCCAGCATTTT

d_gene: .
abundance: .
j_gene: TRBJ2-3
len: 13
v_gene: TRBV20-1
CDR3aa: CSGNGGPADTQYF
CDR3nt: TGCAGTGGGAATGGGGGCCCGGCAGATACGCAGTATTTT

d_gene: .
abundance: .
j_gene: TRBJ2-7
len: 14
v_gene: TRBV2
CDR3aa: CASSPLGGLGEQYF
CDR3nt: TGTGCCAGCAGTCCCCTCGGGGGACTTGGGGAGCAGTACTTC

d_gene: TRBD1
abundance: .
j_gene: TRBJ2-5
len: 13
v_gene: TRBV18
CDR3aa: CASAIRTGETQYF
CDR3nt: TGTGCCAGCGCAATACGGACAGGGGAGACCCAGTACTTC

d_gene: .
abundance: .
j_gene: TRBJ1-5
len: 14
v_gene: TRBV6-2/TRBV6-3
CDR3aa: CASSRTSRGQPQHF
CDR3nt: TGTGCCAGCAGTCGGACCTCCCGGGGACAGCCCCAGCATTTT

d_gene: .
abundance: .
j_gene: TRBJ2-7
len: 15
v_gene: TRBV9
CDR3aa: CASSVGGGTPYEQYF
CDR3nt: TGTGCCAGCAGCGTAGGCGGAGGGACCCCCTACGAGCAGTACTTC

d_gene: .
abundance: few
j_gene: TRBJ1-2
len: 15
v_gene: TRBV7-9
CDR3aa: CASSLGPNSDYGYTF
CDR3nt: TGTGCCAGCAGCTTAGGTCCGAACAGCGACTATGGCTACACCTTC

d_gene: .
abundance: .
j_gene: TRBJ2-1
len: 14
v_gene: TRBV12-3/TRBV12-4
CDR3aa: CASSRGLDYNEQFF
CDR3nt: TGTGCCAGCAGTAGGGGACTTGACTACAATGAGCAGTTCTTC

d_gene: TRBD2
abundance: few
j_gene: TRBJ2-1
len: 15
v_gene: TRBV20-1
CDR3aa: CSARATSGSYNEQFF
CDR3nt: TGCAGTGCTAGAGCGACTAGCGGGAGTTACAATGAGCAGTTCTTC

d_gene: .
abundance: .
j_gene: TRBJ2-5
len: 14
v_gene: TRBV12-3/TRBV12-4
CDR3aa: CASAGDFSGKTQYF
CDR3nt: TGTGCCAGCGCTGGCGACTTCTCGGGCAAGACCCAGTACTTC

d_gene: .
abundance: .
j_gene: TRBJ1-2
len: 12
v_gene: TRBV28
CDR3aa: CASSSHPRGYTF
CDR3nt: TGTGCCAGCAGTTCGCACCCGAGAGGCTACACCTTC

d_gene: .
abundance: few
j_gene: TRBJ1-2
len: 13
v_gene: TRBV6-2/TRBV6-3
CDR3aa: CASSFRQEYGYTF
CDR3nt: TGTGCCAGCAGTTTTCGACAAGAATATGGCTACACCTTC

d_gene: .
abundance: .
j_gene: TRBJ2-7
len: 12
v_gene: TRBV20-1
CDR3aa: CSARTPSYEQYF
CDR3nt: TGCAGTGCTAGAACTCCGTCCTACGAGCAGTACTTC

d_gene: TRBD1
abundance: .
j_gene: TRBJ2-7
len: 16
v_gene: TRBV18
CDR3aa: CASSRGQGGSSYEQYF
CDR3nt: TGTGCCAGCTCTCGAGGACAGGGCGGTAGCTCCTACGAGCAGTACTTC

d_gene: TRBD2
abundance: few
j_gene: TRBJ2-3
len: 16
v_gene: TRBV29-1
CDR3aa: CSVEDRLAGVSDTQYF
CDR3nt: TGCAGCGTTGAAGATAGACTAGCGGGAGTTAGTGATACGCAGTATTTT

d_gene: TRBD2
abundance: .
j_gene: TRBJ2-2
len: 15
v_gene: TRBV20-1
CDR3aa: CSAIKPGLVTGELFF
CDR3nt: TGCAGTGCTATCAAACCGGGACTAGTCACCGGGGAGCTGTTTTTT

d_gene: TRBD1
abundance: .
j_gene: TRBJ1-2
len: 17
v_gene: TRBV12-3/TRBV12-4
CDR3aa: CASSSGTGAVFDYGYTF
CDR3nt: TGTGCCAGCAGTTCTGGGACAGGGGCTGTGTTCGACTATGGCTACACCTTC

d_gene: TRBD1
abundance: .
j_gene: TRBJ1-5
len: 15
v_gene: TRBV6-2/TRBV6-3
CDR3aa: CASEGQGYSNQPQHF
CDR3nt: TGTGCCAGCGAGGGACAGGGATATAGCAATCAGCCCCAGCATTTT

d_gene: .
abundance: .
j_gene: TRBJ2-5
len: 14
v_gene: TRBV3-1
CDR3aa: CASSHGISQETQYF
CDR3nt: TGTGCCAGCAGCCACGGGATAAGCCAAGAGACCCAGTACTTC

d_gene: TRBD1
abundance: .
j_gene: TRBJ2-7
len: 11
v_gene: TRBV29-1
CDR3aa: CSVEGDSEQYF
CDR3nt: TGCAGCGTCGAAGGGGACAGCGAGCAGTACTTC

d_gene: TRBD1
abundance: .
j_gene: TRBJ2-7
len: 13
v_gene: TRBV30
CDR3aa: CAWRTGGYNEQYF
CDR3nt: TGTGCCTGGCGGACAGGGGGCTACAACGAGCAGTACTTC

d_gene: .
abundance: .
j_gene: TRBJ2-1
len: 15
v_gene: TRBV5-1
CDR3aa: CASSLDGTPTDEQFF
CDR3nt: TGCGCCAGCAGCTTGGATGGGACACCGACCGATGAGCAGTTCTTC

d_gene: .
abundance: .
j_gene: TRBJ2-1
len: 15
v_gene: TRBV5-1
CDR3aa: CASSLDPGFYNEQFF
CDR3nt: TGCGCCAGCAGCTTGGATCCAGGCTTCTACAATGAGCAGTTCTTC

d_gene: .
abundance: .
j_gene: TRBJ1-1
len: 12
v_gene: TRBV2
CDR3aa: CASRERSTEAFF
CDR3nt: TGTGCCAGCAGAGAGAGGAGCACTGAAGCTTTCTTT

d_gene: .
abundance: .
j_gene: TRBJ2-1
len: 11
v_gene: TRBV18
CDR3aa: CASSREETQFF
CDR3nt: TGTGCCAGCTCACGGGAGGAGACCCAGTTCTTC

d_gene: TRBD2
abundance: .
j_gene: TRBJ2-7
len: 15
v_gene: TRBV7-2
CDR3aa: CASSPRRGRGYEQYF
CDR3nt: TGTGCCAGCAGCCCACGGCGCGGGAGAGGCTACGAGCAGTACTTC

d_gene: TRBD1
abundance: .
j_gene: TRBJ1-1
len: 14
v_gene: TRBV27
CDR3aa: CASSPTTTGGEAFF
CDR3nt: TGTGCCAGCAGTCCCACAACTACAGGGGGAGAAGCTTTCTTT

d_gene: .
abundance: few
j_gene: TRBJ1-1
len: 14
v_gene: TRBV4-1
CDR3aa: CASSQVRAGTEAFF
CDR3nt: TGCGCCAGCAGCCAGGTCAGGGCGGGCACTGAAGCTTTCTTT

d_gene: TRBD2
abundance: .
j_gene: TRBJ2-3
len: 17
v_gene: TRBV11-2
CDR3aa: CASSWRLAGGSTDTQYF
CDR3nt: TGTGCCAGCAGCTGGAGACTAGCGGGAGGGAGCACAGATACGCAGTATTTT

d_gene: TRBD2
abundance: .
j_gene: TRBJ2-7
len: 15
v_gene: TRBV7-2
CDR3aa: CASSYRAGGSHEQYF
CDR3nt: TGTGCCAGCAGCTATCGAGCGGGAGGTTCGCACGAGCAGTACTTC

d_gene: .
abundance: few
j_gene: TRBJ1-5
len: 17
v_gene: TRBV3-1
CDR3aa: CASSQEPLDGGHQPQHF
CDR3nt: TGTGCCAGCAGCCAAGAGCCCTTGGACGGTGGACATCAGCCCCAGCATTTT

d_gene: .
abundance: .
j_gene: TRBJ1-4
len: 12
v_gene: TRBV20-1
CDR3aa: CSARGHGEKLFF
CDR3nt: TGCAGTGCTCGGGGGCACGGTGAAAAACTGTTTTTT

d_gene: .
abundance: few
j_gene: TRBJ1-5
len: 14
v_gene: TRBV10-3
CDR3aa: CAISPGPSNQPQHF
CDR3nt: TGTGCCATCAGTCCCGGCCCCTCAAACCAGCCCCAGCATTTT

d_gene: .
abundance: few
j_gene: TRBJ2-3
len: 17
v_gene: TRBV7-2
CDR3aa: CASSLRVLRQEAGTQYF
CDR3nt: TGTGCCAGCAGCTTAAGGGTCCTGCGACAGGAAGCGGGAACGCAGTATTTT

d_gene: .
abundance: .
j_gene: TRBJ1-4
len: 13
v_gene: TRBV29-1
CDR3aa: CSVLGQGFEKLFF
CDR3nt: TGCAGCGTCCTGGGGCAGGGATTTGAAAAACTGTTTTTT